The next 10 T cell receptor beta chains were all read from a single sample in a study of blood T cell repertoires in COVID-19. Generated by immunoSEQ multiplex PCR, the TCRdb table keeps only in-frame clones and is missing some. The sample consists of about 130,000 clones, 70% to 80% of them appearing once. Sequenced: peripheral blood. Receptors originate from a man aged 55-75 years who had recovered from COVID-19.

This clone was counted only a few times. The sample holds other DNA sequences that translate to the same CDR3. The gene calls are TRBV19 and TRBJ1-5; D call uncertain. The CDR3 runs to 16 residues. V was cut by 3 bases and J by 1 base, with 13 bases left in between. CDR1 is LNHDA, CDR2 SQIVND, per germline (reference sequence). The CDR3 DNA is TGTGCCAGTAGTATTCGGGGAACTTACAGCAATCAGCCCCAGCATTTT. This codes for CASSIRGTYSNQPQHF.

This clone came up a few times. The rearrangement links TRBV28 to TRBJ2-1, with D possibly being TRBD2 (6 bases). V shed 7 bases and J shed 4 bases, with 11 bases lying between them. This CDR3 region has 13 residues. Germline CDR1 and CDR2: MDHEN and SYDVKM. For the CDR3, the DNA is TGTGCCAGCACCCGGGACTTGTACAATGAGCAGTTCTTC. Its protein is CASTRDLYNEQFF. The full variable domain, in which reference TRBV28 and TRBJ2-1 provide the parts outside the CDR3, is DVKVTQSSRYLVKRTGEKVFLECVQDMDHENMFWYRQDPGLGLRLIYFSYDVKMKEKGDIPEGYSVSREKKERFSLILESASTNQTSMYLCASTRDLYNEQFFGPGTRLTVL.

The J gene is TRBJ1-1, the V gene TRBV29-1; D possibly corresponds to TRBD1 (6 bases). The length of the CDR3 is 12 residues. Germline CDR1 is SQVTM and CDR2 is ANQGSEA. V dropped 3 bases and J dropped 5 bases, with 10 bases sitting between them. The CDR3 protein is CSVDFQGTEAFF. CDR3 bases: TGCAGCGTTGACTTCCAGGGGACTGAAGCTTTCTTT.

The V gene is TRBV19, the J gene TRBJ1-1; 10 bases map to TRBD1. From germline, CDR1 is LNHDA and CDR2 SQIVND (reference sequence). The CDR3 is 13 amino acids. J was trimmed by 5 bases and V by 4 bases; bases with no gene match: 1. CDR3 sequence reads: CASSRGQGTEAFF. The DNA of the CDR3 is TGTGCCAGTAGTAGGGGACAGGGGACTGAAGCTTTCTTT.

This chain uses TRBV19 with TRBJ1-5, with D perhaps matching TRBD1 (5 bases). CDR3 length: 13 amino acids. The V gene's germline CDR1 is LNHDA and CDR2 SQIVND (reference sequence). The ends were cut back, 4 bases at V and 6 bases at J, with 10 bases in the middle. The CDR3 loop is CASSTRRGQPQHF. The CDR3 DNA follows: TGTGCCAGTAGTACCCGAAGGGGTCAGCCCCAGCATTTT.

Here the CDR3 DNA reads TGTGCCAGCAGCTTTGTAACTAGCGGGAGTGTAGAGACCCAGTACTTC. Translating it yields CASSFVTSGSVETQYF. This chain uses TRBV5-5 with TRBJ2-5, with 11 bases matching TRBD2. This CDR3 region has 16 residues. J lost 4 bases, V lost 2 bases, and 7 bases had no gene match. CDR1 and CDR2 from the germline V gene are SGHKS and YYEKEE (reference sequence).

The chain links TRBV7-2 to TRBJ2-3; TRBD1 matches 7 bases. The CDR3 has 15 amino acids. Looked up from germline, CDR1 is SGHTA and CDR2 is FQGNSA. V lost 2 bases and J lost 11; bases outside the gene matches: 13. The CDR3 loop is CASSLRRTGPNGQYF. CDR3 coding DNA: TGTGCCAGCAGCTTACGCCGGACAGGCCCCAATGGGCAGTATTTT.

CDR3 nucleotides: TGTGCCAGCAGCTTAGTCCCGCGACAGAACTACGAGCAGTACTTC. It is translated as CASSLVPRQNYEQYF. This chain uses TRBV7-2 with TRBJ2-7; possible D gene TRBD1, 5 bases. Germline V lookup: CDR1 SGHTA, CDR2 FQGNSA. V lost 1 base and J lost 3, with 13 bases in between. The CDR3 has 15 amino acids.

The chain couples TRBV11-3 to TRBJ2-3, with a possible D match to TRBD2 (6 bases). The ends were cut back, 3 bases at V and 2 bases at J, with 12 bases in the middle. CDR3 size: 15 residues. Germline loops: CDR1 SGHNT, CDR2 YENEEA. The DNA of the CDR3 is TGTGCCAGCAGCTTTACAAGCGGGTTCACAGATACGCAGTATTTT. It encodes CASSFTSGFTDTQYF. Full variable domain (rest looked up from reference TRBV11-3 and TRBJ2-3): EAGVVQSPRYKIIEKKQPVAFWCNPISGHNTLYWYLQNLGQGPELLIRYENEEAVDDSQLPKDRFSAERLKGVDSTLKIQPAELGDSAVYLCASSFTSGFTDTQYFGPGTRLTVL.

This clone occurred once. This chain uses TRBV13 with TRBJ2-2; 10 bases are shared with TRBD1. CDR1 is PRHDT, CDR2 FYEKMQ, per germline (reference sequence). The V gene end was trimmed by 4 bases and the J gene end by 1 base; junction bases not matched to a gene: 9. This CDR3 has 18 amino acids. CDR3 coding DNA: TGTGCCAGCAGCTCCCTAGACAGGGGGCGCCGGAACACCGGGGAGCTGTTTTTT. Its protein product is CASSSLDRGRRNTGELFF.